This record concerns one T cell receptor beta chain sequence. Its specificity is unknown. Moderately to severely active ophthalmopathy under 3 months, CAS at least 3, NOSPECS at least 4. Additional autoimmune diseases, uncontrolled infections, pregnancy or lactation disqualified patients. This specimen comes from a study of Graves' ophthalmopathy and Graves' hyperthyroidism. At the level of the study: No treatment had been given when peripheral blood was collected at initial diagnosis. Study-wide findings and caveats: Discrimination between ophthalmopathy and stable hyperthyroidism by a 13-signature model showed 85% to 90% sensitivity and more than 65% specificity.

The authors amplified TCR beta CDR3 regions, and they did so from RNA transcripts for repertoire sequencing. HTBI-primed RT-PCR formed the first round, and a multiplex PCR formed the second. TCRdb ran MiXCR on the multiplex PCR reads and lists one entry per CDR3 protein. The sample lists roughly 500,000 distinct CDR3 sequences, 14% occurring once. Sequencing used blood. This receptor was obtained from a woman under 40 with Graves' ophthalmopathy.

CDR3 in amino acids: CASSEGGFGYQPQHF. In DNA, the CDR3 is TGTGCCAGCAGTGAAGGAGGGTTCGGGTATCAGCCCCAGCATTTT. The V and J genes are TRBV2 and TRBJ1-5, with D unresolved. V dropped 1 base and J dropped 5 bases, with 12 bases sitting between them. The length of the CDR3 is 15 residues. Germline lookup yields CDR1 SNHLY and CDR2 FYNNEI. The full variable domain, its missing parts supplied by reference TRBV2 and TRBJ1-5, is EPEVTQTPSHQVTQMGQEVILRCVPISNHLYFYWYRQILGQKVEFLVSFYNNEISEKSEIFDDQFSVERPDGSNFTLKIRSTKLEDSAMYFCASSEGGFGYQPQHFGDGTRLSIL.